Described below is a single T cell receptor (beta chain) sequence and its context. MiXCR, run by TCRdb on the 5' RACE reads, gives a single entry per CDR3 protein. Among a few hundred thousand distinct CDR3 sequences, about 19% were seen once, and the ten largest hold roughly an eighth. There are 19 residues in the CDR3. With V trimmed by 5 bases and J by 1 base, 12 bases remained unmatched. This sample was included in a study of T cells after yellow fever vaccination. The source material was PBMCs, sampled 15 days after the yellow fever booster vaccination. This sequence joins TRBV12-3 or TRBV12-4 and TRBJ2-1; 12 nucleotides align to TRBD2. The receptor was derived from a man aged 25-45 years who received the YFV17D yellow fever vaccine. Here the CDR3 reads CASSATSSGRAQSYNEQFF. The CDR3 DNA is TGTGCCAGCAGTGCCACCTCTAGCGGGAGGGCCCAGTCCTACAATGAGCAGTTCTTC.